The entry below gives a single TCR beta chain sequence along with its context. What it recognizes is unknown. Libraries were prepared by immunoSEQ multiplex PCR; TCRdb keeps only in-frame clonotypes and omits some of them. The data contain tens of thousands of clones, about 72% of them seen just once; the ten biggest clones take up around 21%. The entry originates in a study of T cell responses to AZD1222 COVID-19 vaccine. Study results and limitations: Donors were largely white British and mainly female; clonal diversity was possibly underestimated. Repertoire sampling happened only post peak T cell response. Vaccine-associated CD4 TCRs ranged over spike, dominating at 160-218 and 743-854. The study identified only five or six AZD1222 recipients as seropositive at baseline.

The CDR3 loop spans 16 amino acids. CDR1 is SGHDT and CDR2 is YYEEEE in the germline V gene. The V segment lost 0 bases and the J segment 6 bases; nucleotides outside the gene matches: 9. The source material was peripheral blood, sampled on day 0 of AZD1222 vaccination. V gene TRBV5-6 combines with J gene TRBJ2-3; 8 bases fit TRBD2. The origin of this receptor is an adult in good health. The CDR3 region is CASSLGLSGSGDTQYF. The CDR3 DNA is TGTGCCAGCAGCTTGGGGTTGAGCGGGAGCGGGGATACGCAGTATTTT.